The source of this TCR beta chain is a study of blood T cell repertoires in COVID-19. The wider study: There were acute and convalescent COVID-19 samples, and they came from the United States, Italy and Spain. PBMCs, B-cell-depleted T cells, or T cells were the source of the cDNA or gDNA that made up the material.

Under the authors' procedure: The authors estimated nucleated cell counts from reference gene primer amplification. Measured with immunoSEQ multiplex PCR; TCRdb has only the in-frame clones, and not every one. V, J and clone size reflect that table, while D and trimming were determined from the DNA. This sample has some 150,000 clones; around 84% occur once, and the top ten carry under 5.5%. Per germline, CDR1 SGHRS and CDR2 YFSETQ. Trimming pared 0 bases from V and 7 bases from J, leaving 10 bases between. This CDR3 is 14 amino acids long. Sequences were obtained from peripheral blood. The receptor's source is a human donor in a cohort sampled during active COVID-19. The chain couples TRBV5-1 to TRBJ1-4, with D unclear. CDR3 region: CASSLGPEGEKLFF. As DNA, the CDR3 is TGCGCCAGCAGCTTGGGTCCGGAGGGTGAAAAACTGTTTTTT.